These T cell receptor beta chains were read from a single sample in a study of blood T cell repertoires in COVID-19. The assay was immunoSEQ multiplex PCR, and TCRdb's table has in-frame clones only and misses some. The sample consists of 200,000 to 250,000 clones, 90% of them appearing once. Input material: PBMCs or T cells enriched from blood (not recorded which). Receptors were obtained from a man aged 25-45 years who had been exposed to COVID-19. CDR3s include the opening cysteine and the closing phenylalanine or tryptophan. A D gene is named only where the DNA matches it firmly. Rows may omit the clone size; those that give it use once, few, many or a size class.

D gene | J gene | V gene | clone size | CDR3 DNA | CDR3 protein
- | TRBJ2-5 | TRBV29-1 | - | TGCAGCGTTGAATACGGTGGACATCGAGAGACCCAGTACTTC | CSVEYGGHRETQYF
- | TRBJ1-1 | TRBV6-1 | - | TGTGCCAGCAGTGAAAGAGGTCAAGTGAACACTGAAGCTTTCTTT | CASSERGQVNTEAFF
TRBD2 | TRBJ2-3 | TRBV14 | - | TGTGCCAGCAGCCCCATACGAAGCGGGGGACGGTTAGATACGCAGTATTTT | CASSPIRSGGRLDTQYF
- | TRBJ2-1 | TRBV2 | - | TGTGCCAGCAGTGAACTCGGGGGGCATGGCAATGAGCAGTTCTTC | CASSELGGHGNEQFF
- | TRBJ2-2 | TRBV7-8 | - | TGTGCCAGCAGCTTATACACCGGGGTGACGAACACCGGGGAGCTGTTTTTT | CASSLYTGVTNTGELFF
TRBD2 | TRBJ2-2 | TRBV9 | - | TGTGCCAGCAGCGTAGAAGCGGGGGGCTACACCGGGGAGCTGTTTTTT | CASSVEAGGYTGELFF
- | TRBJ2-1 | TRBV30 | - | TGTGCCTGGGCCCGAAGGACTCACCCCGGTGGGGATGAGCAGTTCTTC | CAWARRTHPGGDEQFF
- | TRBJ1-6 | TRBV7-6 | - | TGTGCCAGCAGCTTAGGATCCGGAGATCTTCGGTCCCTCCACTTT | CASSLGSGDLRSLHF
TRBD2 | TRBJ2-1 | TRBV11-2 | - | TGTGCCAGCCTCCCGCGGGTGCGGGGGGGTATCCACAATGAGCAGTTCTTC | CASLPRVRGGIHNEQFF
- | TRBJ2-6 | TRBV4-2 | few | TGTGCCAGCAGCCAAGATCTCAGTACTGGGGCCAACGTCCTGACTTTC | CASSQDLSTGANVLTF
- | TRBJ1-3 | TRBV5-1 | - | TGCGCCAGCAGTCCCACCTTCCTCAGCTCTGGAAACACCATATATTTT | CASSPTFLSSGNTIYF
TRBD1 | TRBJ2-7 | TRBV19 | - | TGTGCCAGTAGTTCCAGGACAGGGGGCTACGAGCAGTACTTC | CASSSRTGGYEQYF
- | TRBJ1-2 | TRBV2 | - | TGTGCCAGCAGGCGCGGGGTCGGGAGTGGCTACACCTTC | CASRRGVGSGYTF
TRBD1 | TRBJ2-7 | TRBV5-1 | - | TGCGCCAGCAGCTTTTCCCGGGACAGGGGCGACGAGCAGTACTTC | CASSFSRDRGDEQYF
- | TRBJ2-5 | TRBV9 | - | TGTGCCAGCAGCGTAGTTGGAAGGGGCGGAGAGACCCAGTACTTC | CASSVVGRGGETQYF
- | TRBJ1-1 | TRBV19 | - | TGTGCCAGTAGTATGAATTCCAGGGAAACTGAAGCTTTCTTT | CASSMNSRETEAFF
- | TRBJ2-1 | TRBV6-5 | - | TGTGCCAGCAGGGACACAAAGGGTGAGCAGTTCTTC | CASRDTKGEQFF
TRBD1 | TRBJ1-2 | TRBV5-4 | few | TGTGCCAGCAGCCCGGGGGACAGAGGAATCTATGGCTACACCTTC | CASSPGDRGIYGYTF
- | TRBJ1-6 | TRBV5-4 | once | TGTGCCAGCAGCCGAGGGGAACAGGGCGGGAATTCACCCCTCCACTTT | CASSRGEQGGNSPLHF
TRBD1 | TRBJ1-1 | TRBV9 | - | TGTGCCAGCAGCGTAATAACAGGGGGAAACACTGAAGCTTTCTTT | CASSVITGGNTEAFF
- | TRBJ1-1 | TRBV7-9 | - | TGTGCCAGCAGCCCTAAGGAGAGGCTGAGCACTGAAGCTTTCTTT | CASSPKERLSTEAFF
- | TRBJ2-2 | TRBV13 | - | TGTGCCAGCAGTTCTAGTACCCCCCCCGGGGAGCTGTTTTTT | CASSSSTPPGELFF
- | TRBJ2-5 | TRBV11-3 | - | TGTGCCAGCAGCCCAACTGGTGCGGTCCCCCGAGAGACCCAGTACTTC | CASSPTGAVPRETQYF
TRBD1 | TRBJ1-2 | TRBV5-1 | - | TGCGCCAGCAGCTGGGGACAGGACTTAGGCTACACCTTC | CASSWGQDLGYTF
- | TRBJ2-3 | TRBV9 | - | TGTGCCAGCAGCGTAGAAGGGGCTCTTCCCGGTACGCAGTATTTT | CASSVEGALPGTQYF
TRBD1 | TRBJ2-7 | TRBV2 | once | TGTGCCAGCAGGGATATAGGGACAGGGCCCTCCTACGAGCAGTACTTC | CASRDIGTGPSYEQYF
TRBD1 | TRBJ2-2 | TRBV12-5 | once | TGTGCTAGTGGTAACGGACAGGGGGAAACCGGGGAGCTGTTTTTT | CASGNGQGETGELFF
- | TRBJ1-6 | TRBV7-2 | - | TGTGCCAGCAGCCTACGGGTCGATTCACCCCTCCACTTT | CASSLRVDSPLHF
TRBD2 | TRBJ2-7 | TRBV5-6 | once | TGTGCCAGCAGCATCGGGGGGGCTGCCTACGAGCAGTACTTC | CASSIGGAAYEQYF
- | TRBJ2-3 | TRBV6-5 | - | TGTGCCAGCAGGTCCCCTAGCTCCGGGCGTGATACGCAGTATTTT | CASRSPSSGRDTQYF
TRBD1 | TRBJ1-1 | TRBV7-7 | - | TGTGCCAGCAGCACAAACAGGGGCACTGAAGCTTTCTTT | CASSTNRGTEAFF
- | TRBJ1-2 | TRBV7-2 | once | TGTGCCAGCAGCTTTTACGGGGAGAACTATGGCTACACCTTC | CASSFYGENYGYTF
- | TRBJ2-2 | TRBV5-1 | - | TGCGCCACCAAAGAGATGCAAGGGGCCGGGGAGCTGTTTTTT | CATKEMQGAGELFF
- | TRBJ2-2 | TRBV7-6 | - | TGTGCCAGCAGCTTAGCTTCGGCCGGGGAGCTGTTTTTT | CASSLASAGELFF
TRBD2 | TRBJ2-5 | TRBV5-1 | once | TGCGCCAGCAGCCGCGGGGGGACCCAAGAGACCCAGTACTTC | CASSRGGTQETQYF
- | TRBJ1-6 | TRBV19 | - | TGTGCCAGTAACCCAGGGAATAATTCACCCCTCCACTTT | CASNPGNNSPLHF
- | TRBJ2-3 | TRBV3-1/TRBV3-2 | - | TGTGCCAGCAGCCAAGAATGGGGGGTGACAGATACGCAGTATTTT | CASSQEWGVTDTQYF
- | TRBJ2-7 | TRBV3-1/TRBV3-2 | few | TGTGCCAGCAGTCTATCGATCCTCGGGTACTACGAGCAGTACTTC | CASSLSILGYYEQYF
- | TRBJ2-7 | TRBV6-5 | few | TGTGCCAGCAGTCCTCGGACAGATGGCTACGAGCAGTACTTC | CASSPRTDGYEQYF
- | TRBJ1-1 | TRBV18 | - | TGTGCCAGCTCACCAGTTGGGGGGAAGGGAGGTCCGAACACTGAAGCTTTCTTT | CASSPVGGKGGPNTEAFF
- | TRBJ1-1 | TRBV7-2 | - | TGTGCCAGCAGTACCGGTAGGGGCACTGAAGCTTTCTTT | CASSTGRGTEAFF
- | TRBJ2-7 | TRBV30 | - | TGTGCCTGGAGTGCCGGGATCGGTGCCTACGAGCAGTACTTC | CAWSAGIGAYEQYF
- | TRBJ2-7 | TRBV7-9 | - | TGTGCCAGCAGCTTGCCAGGAGGGGAGCAGTACTTC | CASSLPGGEQYF
- | TRBJ1-5 | TRBV15 | few | TGTGCCACCAGCCGGCTGGGGCAGTACCTACGCAATCAGCCCCAGCATTTT | CATSRLGQYLRNQPQHF
- | TRBJ1-3 | TRBV7-2 | - | TGTGCCAGCAGTCTGGGCGGGTCTGGAAACACCATATATTTT | CASSLGGSGNTIYF
- | TRBJ2-3 | TRBV6-5 | - | TGTGCCAGCAGTTACCCGACGGAGATGGGCACAGATACGCAGTATTTT | CASSYPTEMGTDTQYF
- | TRBJ1-5 | TRBV12-2 | - | TGTGCAAGTCGCTGCATAGTGGGAGATACCAGGAATCAGCCCCAGCATTTT | CASRCIVGDTRNQPQHF
TRBD1 | TRBJ1-1 | TRBV2 | many | TGTGCCAGCAGTGTCAAGGAGAACTACAGGGGGACTGAAGCTTTCTTT | CASSVKENYRGTEAFF
- | TRBJ2-5 | TRBV19 | - | TGTGCCAGTAGTATGAAGGGGGAAAAGACCCAGTACTTC | CASSMKGEKTQYF
- | TRBJ1-1 | TRBV12-5 | - | TGTGCTAGTGGTTTGGCCCCTACAGAGAACACTGAAGCTTTCTTT | CASGLAPTENTEAFF
TRBD1 | TRBJ2-7 | TRBV4-3 | - | TGCGCCAGCAGCCCAGACAGGGGAACCTACGAGCAGTACTTC | CASSPDRGTYEQYF
- | TRBJ1-2 | TRBV4-3 | - | TGCGCCAGCAGCCAAGATTATGCGCGGGGGGCTGGCTACACCTTC | CASSQDYARGAGYTF